The next 3 T cell receptor beta chains were all read from a single sample in a study of blood T cells in healthy people across ages. The use of a sample-barcoded 5' primer and a J-beta primer mix characterized a second PCR of about 6 to 12 cycles. TCRdb reprocessed the 5' RACE reads with MiXCR, giving one entry per CDR3 protein. This table holds hundreds of thousands of distinct CDR3 sequences, roughly half found once. The sample was blood. These receptors all stem from a man aged 55-75 years in good health.

CDR3 sequence reads: CAISTGTNEKLFF. Here the CDR3 DNA reads TGTGCCATCAGTACAGGAACTAATGAAAAACTGTTTTTT. The J gene is TRBJ1-4, the V gene TRBV10-3; the D gene is possibly TRBD1 (5 bases). The CDR3 has 13 residues. V was pared by 5 bases and J by 1 base, with 5 bases between. Looked up from germline, CDR1 is ENHRY and CDR2 is SYGVKD.

The gene calls are TRBV18 and TRBJ1-5, with TRBD1 as a possible D gene (5 bases). The germline gives CDR1 KGHSH, CDR2 LQKENI. This CDR3 is 15 amino acids long. V lost 6 bases and J 0 bases, leaving 12 bases between the germline ends. The CDR3 nucleotides are TGTGCCAGCTCCCTCTCGACAGTTAGCAATCAGCCCCAGCATTTT. This translates into CASSLSTVSNQPQHF.

This clonotype was found once. The chain carries TRBV6-2 or TRBV6-3 and TRBJ2-7; 9 nucleotides align to TRBD2. Germline V gene lookup returns CDR1 MNHEY and CDR2 SVGEGT. V gave up 6 bases and J gave up 1 base; unmatched junction bases: 7. CDR3 length: 15 amino acids. This CDR3 reads CASSSSGGGSYEQYF. The CDR3 coding sequence is TGTGCCAGCAGCAGTAGCGGGGGAGGGTCCTACGAGCAGTACTTC.